One and the same sample provided the 18 T cell receptor beta chains below, sequenced in a study of graft-versus-host responses after intestinal transplantation. Sequenced by immunoSEQ multiplex PCR; TCRdb stores in-frame clones only, minus some. The repertoire holds tens of thousands of clones, with approximately 90% as singletons. Sequenced material: PBMCs, taken 26 days after transplant. All receptors derive from a human patient who received an intestinal transplant, so some T cells may come from the graft donor.

V gene TRBV6-5 combines with J gene TRBJ1-2; unclear D gene. Trimming shortened V by 5 bases and J by 5 bases, and 18 bases separated the two germline ends. The CDR3 extends over 15 amino acids. Germline CDR1 MNHEY, CDR2 SVGAGI. The CDR3 sequence: CASSLRTVHSYGYTF. The CDR3 nucleotides read TGTGCCAGCAGTCTCCGCACCGTACATTCGTATGGCTACACCTTC.

J is TRBJ2-1 and V is TRBV4-3, with 7 bases lining up with TRBD2. The trim removed 2 bases at V and 4 bases at J, leaving 5 bases unmatched. This CDR3 has 15 amino acids. Germline lookup yields CDR1 LGHNA and CDR2 YSLEER. CDR3 in DNA: TGCGCCAGCAGCCAAAGGGCGGGGGAGTACAATGAGCAGTTCTTC. Translation: CASSQRAGEYNEQFF.

The chain carries TRBV6-1 and TRBJ2-6; D is perhaps TRBD2 (6 bases). The CDR3 has 14 residues. Deletions cut 7 bases from V and 0 bases from J, with 7 bases between. Germline-derived CDR1 and CDR2 are MNHNS and SASEGT. CDR3 residues: CASTGVSGANVLTF. CDR3 in DNA: TGTGCCAGCACGGGGGTCTCTGGGGCCAACGTCCTGACTTTC.

The chain is built from TRBV6-6 and TRBJ2-7; D gene unclear. Germline V lookup: CDR1 MNHNY, CDR2 SVGAGI (reference sequence). CDR3 length: 13 residues. The V end was cut by 2 bases, the J end by 3 bases, with 8 bases between. The CDR3: CASSYGPLYEQYV. CDR3 sequence (DNA): TGTGCCAGCAGTTACGGGCCTCTCTACGAGCAGTACGTC.

The CDR3 is CASSGPGQGNEKLFF. CDR3 nucleotide sequence: TGTGCCAGCAGCGGACCGGGACAGGGTAATGAAAAACTGTTTTTT. The chain joins TRBV5-6 to TRBJ1-4; the match to TRBD1 covers 9 bases. Trimming took 4 bases from V and 4 from J; bases not matched to a gene: 5. The CDR3 extends over 15 amino acids. Germline CDR1 is SGHDT and CDR2 is YYEEEE.

CDR3 protein: CASREVDRGFRETQYF. The CDR3 nucleotides are TGTGCCAGCAGAGAGGTGGACAGGGGGTTCCGAGAGACCCAGTACTTC. The chain combines TRBV2 with TRBJ2-5, with 10 bases fitting TRBD1. CDR3 length: 16 amino acids. The V gene end was trimmed by 6 bases and the J gene end by 4 bases; junction bases not matched to a gene: 11. Germline loops: CDR1 SNHLY, CDR2 FYNNEI.

The chain carries TRBV28 and TRBJ1-1; 7 nucleotides line up with TRBD1. The trim removed 9 bases at V and 3 bases at J, leaving 10 bases unmatched. The CDR3 has 14 residues. CDR1 MDHEN and CDR2 SYDVKM come from the germline V gene. This chain's CDR3 is CASLRDSSYTEAFF. CDR3 sequence (DNA): TGTGCCAGTCTTAGGGACAGCTCCTACACTGAAGCTTTCTTT.

This chain joins TRBV7-9 and TRBJ1-5; D is unresolved. Germline V gene data show CDR1 as SEHNR and CDR2 as FQNEAQ (reference sequence). This CDR3 contains 12 residues. V gave up 0 bases and J gave up 9 bases, with 6 bases separating them. The CDR3 here is CASSLASRPQHF. CDR3 nucleotide sequence: TGTGCCAGCAGCTTAGCGTCTCGGCCCCAGCATTTT.

The chain carries TRBV4-3 and TRBJ1-5; D remains unclear. This CDR3 is built from 13 residues. The V end lost 0 bases, the J end lost 5 bases, and 5 bases lay between the germline ends. Germline V gene lookup returns CDR1 LGHNA and CDR2 YSLEER. Written as DNA, the CDR3 is TGCGCCAGCAGCCAAGAGATAGATCAGCCCCAGCATTTT. It encodes CASSQEIDQPQHF.

The chain employs TRBV30 and TRBJ2-5, with no clear D. The CDR3 spans 14 residues. The V gene lost 0 bases and the J gene lost 2 bases, with 10 bases spanning the gap. Germline lookup yields CDR1 GTSNPN and CDR2 SVGIG (reference sequence). The CDR3: CAWSVMAGQETQYF. The CDR3 DNA reads as TGTGCCTGGAGTGTAATGGCAGGTCAAGAGACCCAGTACTTC.

This chain joins TRBV19 and TRBJ1-1; possibly TRBD1 for D (5 bases). Between the trimmed V and J ends, which lost 11 bases and 0 bases, there was a span of 13 bases. Germline values: CDR1 LNHDA, CDR2 SQIVND (reference sequence). The CDR3 is 13 residues long. Written as DNA, the CDR3 is TGTGCCTCTAGGCGGGGCCTGAACACTGAAGCTTTCTTT. It yields the protein CASRRGLNTEAFF.

This chain uses TRBV28 with TRBJ2-7; TRBD1 agrees at 12 bases. V lost 5 bases and J lost 2; bases outside the gene matches: 4. The germline V gene encodes CDR1 MDHEN and CDR2 SYDVKM. The CDR3 loop spans 15 amino acids. CDR3 protein: CASSPGTGGPYEQYV. CDR3 DNA sequence: TGTGCCAGCAGTCCCGGGACAGGGGGCCCCTACGAGCAGTACGTC.

This chain connects TRBV5-4 to TRBJ1-4, with 7 bases matching TRBD1. Germline CDR1 and CDR2: SGHNT and YYREEE (reference sequence). The J segment lost 4 bases and the V segment lost 2 bases, leaving 2 bases of the junction unmatched. This CDR3 is 14 amino acids long. The CDR3 reads CASSFGDSNEKLFF. CDR3 nucleotides: TGTGCCAGCAGCTTTGGGGACAGTAATGAAAAACTGTTTTTT.

The chain uses TRBV28 and TRBJ2-7; TRBD2 might be the D (6 bases). The V gene lost 10 bases and the J gene lost 0 bases, with 19 bases spanning the gap. This CDR3 is 15 amino acids long. CDR1 and CDR2 (germline): MDHEN, SYDVKM. The CDR3 DNA follows: TGTGCCACTAAACGGGGGAGCCCGAGCTCCTACGAGCAGTACTTC. The encoded protein is CATKRGSPSSYEQYF.

The chain has TRBV5-1 and TRBJ2-2; tentative D call: TRBD1 (6 bases). Trimming removed 4 bases at V and 3 bases at J, with 19 bases between. Germline CDR1 is SGHRS and CDR2 is YFSETQ. The CDR3 loop spans 17 amino acids. CDR3 DNA sequence: TGCGCCAGCAGCCTGGGCAGGGGCGAAGGGGACACCGGGGAGCTGTTTTTT. Residues: CASSLGRGEGDTGELFF.

This chain connects TRBV6-1 to TRBJ1-5; D call uncertain. CDR1 MNHNS and CDR2 SASEGT come from the germline V gene. Trimming removed 9 bases at V and 2 bases at J, with 14 bases between. The CDR3 is made up of 14 amino acids. This CDR3 reads CASRLRLGNQPQHF. For the CDR3, the DNA is TGTGCCAGTCGACTCCGGCTCGGCAATCAGCCCCAGCATTTT.

This clone was counted only a few times. The rearrangement joins TRBV15 to TRBJ1-1; no clear D gene. This CDR3 spans 12 amino acids. Per the germline V gene, CDR1 is LNHNV and CDR2 is YYDKDF (reference sequence). V was clipped by 1 base and J by 8 bases, with 8 bases between them. Here the CDR3 DNA reads TGTGCCACCAGCAGAGCGGCCAGGGAAGCTTTCTTT. Encoded protein: CATSRAAREAFF.

This rearrangement joins TRBV6-4 to TRBJ2-3, with 7 bases matching TRBD1. Trimming at V came to 0 bases and at J to 3 bases, leaving 0 bases not matched to a gene. CDR1 and CDR2 from the germline V gene are MRHNA and SNTAGT. This CDR3 has 14 residues. The CDR3 nucleotides are TGTGCCAGCAGTGACTCGACAGGGACAGATACGCAGTATTTT. As protein: CASSDSTGTDTQYF.